The 12 T cell receptor beta chains presented below share a single source sample, sequenced in a study of CD8+CD57+ T cells in acquired aplastic anemia (dated by TCRdb to 2016 to 2019). Reads for this sample came from an Illumina HiSeq 2000. Profiling of TCR beta VDJ combinations and CDR3 sequences used genomic DNA as the template. TCRdb cleaned the public reads at Q25 with fastp, built clones with MiXCR and kept in-frame beta chains. CDR3 protein duplicates are merged, each entry listing the most common genes and DNA. For this sample there are about 270,000 distinct CDR3 sequences; 55% to 65% appear just once. Approximately 8.2% of the sample is in the top ten clones. Sequencing was done on a sample of sorted CD4+, CD8+, or CD8+CD57+ T cells (not recorded which) from PBMCs. The receptor source for this set is a human donor with severe aplastic anemia or a healthy control (not recorded which).

On this clonotype: The conserved phenylalanine or tryptophan is not found at the CDR3 terminus, so this likely reflects a read error. The limits of the CDR3 on the DNA are not certain, so only TCRdb's listed CDR3 is given. The J gene is TRBJ2-2, the V gene TRBV19. Germline lookup yields CDR1 LNHDA and CDR2 SQIVND (reference sequence). The CDR3 sequence runs 9 residues, both termini included. CDR3 protein: CASSMDGSS.

The J gene is TRBJ1-4, the V gene TRBV7-9; D unclear. Trimming cost V 3 bases and J 6 bases, with 8 bases left between them. The length of the CDR3 is 13 residues. The germline V gene encodes CDR1 SEHNR and CDR2 FQNEAQ (reference sequence). The CDR3 DNA reads as TGTGCCAGCAGCTTTCAGTTCCATGAAAAACTGTTTTTT. Its translation is CASSFQFHEKLFF.

With regard to this clonotype: A read error may account for a junction end that differs from germline. The chain has TRBV29-1 and TRBJ1-2, with D possibly TRBD1 on 6 matching bases. The germline V gene encodes CDR1 SQVTM and CDR2 ANQGSEA. The CDR3 contains 12 residues. The DNA for the CDR3 is TGCAGCGTTGACGCTGACAGGTTCGGCTGCACCTTC. Amino acid sequence: CSVDADRFGCTF.

The genes are TRBV7-3 and TRBJ1-1, with D hard to call. The CDR3 is 14 residues long. Trimming took off 5 bases at V and 9 bases at J, with 19 bases between the two ends. CDR1 and CDR2 from the germline V gene are SGHTA and FQGTGA. CDR3: CASSIGSTSTKAFF. The DNA of the CDR3 is TGTGCCAGCAGCATCGGTTCTACGTCTACTAAAGCTTTCTTT. The full variable domain, rest sourced from reference TRBV7-3 and TRBJ1-1, is GAGVSQTPSNKVTEKGKYVELRCDPISGHTALYWYRQSLGQGPEFLIYFQGTGAADDSGLPNDRFFAVRPEGSVSTLKIQRTERGDSAVYLCASSIGSTSTKAFFGQGTRLTVV.

The table lists this clonotype with a count of one. The chain uses TRBV7-6 and TRBJ2-1; the D is unclear. The CDR3 spans 12 residues. CDR1 is SGHVS, CDR2 FNYEAQ, per germline. Trimming removed 4 bases at V and 16 bases at J, with 17 bases between. This chain's CDR3 is CASSSYQSERFF. The CDR3 DNA reads TGTGCCAGCAGCTCCTACCAATCGGAGCGTTTCTTC. Based on the CDR3 plus reference TRBV7-6 and TRBJ2-1, the full variable domain is GAGVSQSPRYKVTKRGQDVALRCDPISGHVSLYWYRQALGQGPEFLTYFNYEAQQDKSGLPNDRFSAERPEGSISTLTIQRTEQRDSAMYRCASSSYQSERFFGPGTRLTVL.

This clonotype was seen a handful of times. J is TRBJ2-7 and V is TRBV12-3 or TRBV12-4; no clear D. CDR3 length: 13 amino acids. V shed 2 bases and J shed 2 bases, with 7 bases lying between them. The CDR3 DNA sequence: TGTGCCAGCAGTTTAAGGAACGCCTACGAGCAGTACTTC. Encoded protein: CASSLRNAYEQYF.

At least ten counts were recorded for this clonotype. The V gene is TRBV11-3, the J gene TRBJ2-7, with a tentative D call TRBD1 (6 bases). Per germline, CDR1 SGHNT and CDR2 YENEEA. This CDR3 region has 15 residues. Trimming took 3 bases from V and 1 from J, leaving 13 bases between them. The CDR3 DNA follows: TGTGCCAGCAGCTTTCGTGGGGGCGCGTCCTACGAGCAGTACTTC. Encoded protein: CASSFRGGASYEQYF.

J is TRBJ2-5 and V is TRBV10-2; 8 positions agree with TRBD2. Germline CDR1 is WSHSY and CDR2 is SAAADI. The V gene end was trimmed by 0 bases and the J gene end by 5 bases; junction bases not matched to a gene: 14. CDR3 length: 18 residues. CDR3: CASSESALAGVLVETQYF. Here the CDR3 DNA reads TGCGCCAGCAGTGAGTCAGCTCTAGCGGGCGTCTTGGTGGAGACCCAGTACTTC.

The gene calls are TRBV20-1 and TRBJ2-3, with no clear D. Germline CDR1 and CDR2: DFQATT and SNEGSKA (reference sequence). The CDR3 contains 13 residues. Trimming left V 0 bases short and J 11 bases short, with 15 bases between. This CDR3 is CSARDRRNNEQYF. CDR3 in DNA: TGCAGTGCTAGAGATAGAAGGAACAATGAGCAGTATTTT.

This clonotype came up many times. The chain joins TRBV5-1 to TRBJ2-1; TRBD2 agrees at 10 bases. The germline CDR1 and CDR2 sequences are SGHRS and YFSETQ. The V gene end was trimmed by 1 base and the J gene end by 3 bases; junction bases not matched to a gene: 4. The CDR3 consists of 16 residues. CDR3: CASSLYASGGYNEQFF. CDR3 in DNA: TGCGCCAGCAGCTTGTATGCTAGCGGGGGCTACAATGAGCAGTTCTTC.

This rearrangement joins TRBV5-4 to TRBJ2-7; no definite D call. Germline lookup yields CDR1 SGHNT and CDR2 YYREEE (reference sequence). The V end was cut by 3 bases, the J end by 3 bases, with 13 bases between. The length of the CDR3 is 14 residues. DNA of the CDR3: TGTGCCAGCAGCTCCCCGACCCCATACTACGAGCAGTACTTC. This codes for CASSSPTPYYEQYF.

V usage is TRBV7-3 and J usage is TRBJ2-7; 10 nucleotides align to TRBD1. The CDR3 is 14 amino acids. With V trimmed by 7 bases and J by 4 bases, 7 bases remained unmatched. In germline, CDR1 is SGHTA, CDR2 FQGTGA. CDR3 loop: CASNPGQGLYEQYF. The CDR3, as DNA: TGTGCCAGCAACCCGGGACAGGGGCTATACGAGCAGTACTTC.